This is a list of T cell receptor beta chains from one sample in a study of blood T cells in healthy people across ages. TCRdb fed the 5' RACE reads into MiXCR, producing one record per CDR3 protein. The data show hundreds of thousands of distinct CDR3 sequences, roughly 60% seen once. The source material was blood. These receptor sequences come from a man aged 25 to 40 in good health. The CDR3 runs from the conserved cysteine through the conserved F or W. A D gene is named only where the DNA matches it firmly. Only part of the rows carry a size: once, few, many, or a class if the clone is expanded.

.,TRBD2,TRBV6-5,TRBJ2-7,TGTGCCAGCAGTCGACTAGCGGGGTACGAGCAGTACTTC,CASSRLAGYEQYF
.,TRBD1,TRBV2,TRBJ2-4,TGTGCCAGCAAGGGACAGGGGAGTAGGGGTGGAAACATTCAGTACTTC,CASKGQGSRGGNIQYF
few,TRBD2,TRBV11-1,TRBJ2-7,TGTGCCAGCAGCTTAAGGTATTCGAGCGGGGCCTTATACGAGCAGTACTTC,CASSLRYSSGALYEQYF
few,.,TRBV12-3/TRBV12-4,TRBJ2-5,TGTGCCAGTCAACGAGGGGGGGAAGAGACCCAGTACTTC,CASQRGGEETQYF
once,.,TRBV14,TRBJ2-1,TGTGCCAGCAGCCCAGTGGGGACCTACAGTGAGCAGTTCTTC,CASSPVGTYSEQFF
.,TRBD1,TRBV20-1,TRBJ2-7,TGCAGTGCTAGAGAAGATTCGGGACAGGGAACATACCCCTACGAGCAGTACTTC,CSAREDSGQGTYPYEQYF
.,TRBD2,TRBV4-2,TRBJ2-1,TGTGCCAGCAGCCATAGCGGGGGGGCTATTTACAATGAGCAGTTCTTC,CASSHSGGAIYNEQFF
.,.,TRBV7-2,TRBJ2-1,TGTGCCAGCAGCTTAGGTCAAATCCATGAGCAGTTCTTC,CASSLGQIHEQFF
.,TRBD1,TRBV7-3,TRBJ1-1,TGTGCCAGCAGCTTAAATTCCCCTACAGGGGGGAACACTGAAGCTTTCTTT,CASSLNSPTGGNTEAFF
few,.,TRBV20-1,TRBJ2-1,TGCAGTGCTAGTTCGGGGGTCGGCAATGAGCAGTTCTTC,CSASSGVGNEQFF
few,TRBD1,TRBV29-1,TRBJ2-7,TGCAGCGGGAACCCACCCGGGACAGAATTTGATGAGCAGTACTTC,CSGNPPGTEFDEQYF
.,TRBD2,TRBV10-3,TRBJ2-1,TGTGCCATCGGGCTTAGCGGGAGGGATGAGCAGTTCTTC,CAIGLSGRDEQFF
.,.,TRBV20-1,TRBJ2-7,TGCAGTGCTAGAGAGAGGTTCGAGCAGTACTTC,CSARERFEQYF
.,TRBD1,TRBV2,TRBJ2-7,TGTGCCAGCAAGACGGGACAGGTCTACGAGCAGTACTTC,CASKTGQVYEQYF
.,TRBD1,TRBV11-2,TRBJ2-7,TGTGCCAGCAGCTTAGATGTGTGGGACAGGGGTACCTACGAGCAGTACTTC,CASSLDVWDRGTYEQYF
.,.,TRBV7-2,TRBJ1-5,TGTGCCAGCAGCAGGCAGAATATGATCGGGCAGCCCCAGCATTTT,CASSRQNMIGQPQHF
.,TRBD2,TRBV28,TRBJ2-3,TGTGCCAGCAGTGCAGTTGGCGGGAGGATCGCAGATACGCAGTATTTT,CASSAVGGRIADTQYF
.,.,TRBV7-2,TRBJ2-3,TGTGCCAGCAGCACATCCGGGGGGCGAGGCACAGATACGCAGTATTTT,CASSTSGGRGTDTQYF
few,TRBD2,TRBV6-5,TRBJ2-1,TGTGCCAGCAGTTACTCGCTAGCGGGTGAGCAGTTCTTC,CASSYSLAGEQFF
.,TRBD1,TRBV6-2/TRBV6-3,TRBJ2-7,TGTGCCAGCGGTTACTCGAGAGTTGGGACAGGGACCTACGAGCAGTACTTC,CASGYSRVGTGTYEQYF
few,.,TRBV29-1,TRBJ2-7,TGCAGCGCCATGGACGCCGGAGGGTTTCCCGAGCAGTACTTC,CSAMDAGGFPEQYF
.,TRBD2,TRBV6-5,TRBJ2-7,TGTGCCAGCAGTCTGGGACTAACCGACTCCTACGAGCAGTACTTC,CASSLGLTDSYEQYF
once,TRBD2,TRBV20-1,TRBJ2-7,TGCAGTGCTAGACAGACTAGCGGGGAACTCAATCCACTGTGGGAGCAGTACTTC,CSARQTSGELNPLWEQYF
.,.,TRBV5-6,TRBJ2-5,TGTGCCAGCAGCTTGGCCAATGGGGGAGAGACCCAGTACTTC,CASSLANGGETQYF
few,.,TRBV3-1,TRBJ1-2,TGTGCCAGCAGCCAAGGGCCTACTAACTATGGCTACACCTTC,CASSQGPTNYGYTF
.,.,TRBV28,TRBJ1-2,TGTGCCAGCAGATATCTGCAAGGGGGTTTCTATGGCTACACCTTC,CASRYLQGGFYGYTF
.,.,TRBV4-2,TRBJ1-6,TGTGCCAGCAGCCAAGCCCGGGTACTTCATTCACCCCTCCACTTT,CASSQARVLHSPLHF
.,.,TRBV20-1,TRBJ1-1,TGCAGTGCTAACGCGGCCGCCCGATCCATGAACACTGAAGCTTTCTTT,CSANAAARSMNTEAFF
few,.,TRBV9,TRBJ2-1,TGTGCCAGCAGCGTAGCTGAAGCCTACAATGAGCAGTTCTTC,CASSVAEAYNEQFF
.,TRBD2,TRBV3-1,TRBJ2-5,TGTGCCAGCAGCAGAATCCAGACACCGGGACTAAGCCGAGAGACCCAGTACTTC,CASSRIQTPGLSRETQYF
few,.,TRBV20-1,TRBJ2-3,TGCAGTGCTATAGCGGAAAGACCTAGCACAGATACGCAGTATTTT,CSAIAERPSTDTQYF
.,TRBD2,TRBV20-1,TRBJ2-3,TGCAGTGCTAGCGCTAGCGGGGGTACAGATACGCAGTATTTT,CSASASGGTDTQYF
.,.,TRBV28,TRBJ1-2,TGTGCCAGCAGTTTCACGGACACTGGCTACACCTTC,CASSFTDTGYTF
.,.,TRBV20-1,TRBJ1-1,TGCAGTGCTAGAGATCCTCGCAGGACAGCCCACGATGAAGCTTTCTTT,CSARDPRRTAHDEAFF
.,.,TRBV12-3/TRBV12-4,TRBJ2-6,TGTGCCAGCATCTCTGGGACGTCCTCTGGGGCCAACGTCCTGACTTTC,CASISGTSSGANVLTF
.,.,TRBV2,TRBJ2-5,TGTGCCGGAGGGGGGATAGAGACCCAGTACTTC,CAGGGIETQYF
.,TRBD2,TRBV3-1,TRBJ2-1,TGTGCCAGCAGCCAAAGAAGAGGAGCGGGAGGTGAGCAGTTCTTC,CASSQRRGAGGEQFF
once,.,TRBV11-1,TRBJ2-7,TGTGCCAGCAGCTTACAAGGGTACTACGAGCAGTACTTC,CASSLQGYYEQYF
once,.,TRBV2,TRBJ1-5,TGTGCCAGCAGTGACCCCCGACAGGTCAATCAGCCCCAGCATTTT,CASSDPRQVNQPQHF
few,TRBD1,TRBV11-2,TRBJ2-3,TGTGCCAGCAGTTTTAGTGGGATGGGACAGGGGCAGTATTTT,CASSFSGMGQGQYF
.,.,TRBV10-3,TRBJ1-3,TGTGCCATCAGTGTTTACGCCTCTGGAAACACCATATATTTT,CAISVYASGNTIYF